Below, 29 T cell receptor beta chains from the same sample are listed, as sequenced in a study of blood T cell repertoires in COVID-19 (TCRdb year 2020). Library method: the immunoSEQ multiplex PCR assay. In TCRdb, the immuneACCESS table is reduced to in-frame sequences with V and J assigned. These tables do not hold every clone; where another copy was compared, an unresolved V gene accounts for under half, and the others remain unexplained. Recorded for this sample are fewer than 350,000 clones; roughly 87% of them occurred a single time. The leading ten clones occupy 7.5% to 10% of the sample. The sample taken for sequencing was peripheral blood. These receptors originate from a man aged 30 to 45 with COVID-19, enrolled during active disease.

The chain combines TRBV10-3 with TRBJ2-1; 10 bases fit TRBD1. The CDR3 is made up of 15 amino acids. J lost 3 bases, V lost 7 bases, and 6 bases had no gene match. From germline, CDR1 is ENHRY and CDR2 SYGVKD. CDR3 sequence reads: CAIMPGQGGYNEQFF. As DNA, the CDR3 is TGTGCCATCATGCCCGGACAGGGGGGCTACAATGAGCAGTTCTTC.

The V gene is TRBV24-1, the J gene TRBJ2-4; TRBD2 agrees at 7 bases. CDR3 length: 15 residues. With V trimmed by 2 bases and J by 7 bases, 7 bases remained unmatched. Per germline, CDR1 KGHDR and CDR2 SFDVKD. In nucleotides, the CDR3 is TGTGCCACCAGTGATTCCACTGCCGGGAGGAACATTCAGTACTTC. Protein sequence: CATSDSTAGRNIQYF.

The chain carries TRBV11-2 and TRBJ2-7; maybe TRBD2 (5 bases). Between the trimmed V and J ends, which lost 2 bases and 2 bases, there was a span of 10 bases. CDR1 SGHAT and CDR2 FQNNGV come from the germline V gene. The CDR3 length is 14 residues. CDR3 loop: CASSLITGTYEQYF. For the CDR3, the DNA is TGTGCCAGCAGCTTAATCACCGGGACCTACGAGCAGTACTTC.

The J gene is TRBJ2-2, the V gene TRBV7-3, with D possibly matching TRBD1 (6 bases). Per the germline V gene, CDR1 is SGHTA and CDR2 is FQGTGA. V lost 4 bases and J lost 7, with 10 bases in between. There are 13 residues in the CDR3. CDR3 loop: CASSSQGSGELFF. In DNA, the CDR3 is TGTGCCAGCAGCTCCCAGGGGAGCGGGGAGCTGTTTTTT.

This chain connects TRBV9 to TRBJ2-5; a possible D gene is TRBD2 (5 bases). V lost 0 bases and J lost 4, with 10 bases in between. This CDR3 contains 14 residues. Germline lookup yields CDR1 SGDLS and CDR2 YYNGEE. DNA of the CDR3: TGTGCCAGCAGCGTAGGAGGGATTCCAGAGACCCAGTACTTC. This translates into CASSVGGIPETQYF.

This chain joins TRBV28 and TRBJ2-7; D remains unclear. Germline lookup yields CDR1 MDHEN and CDR2 SYDVKM. The length of the CDR3 is 15 residues. Trimming stripped 5 bases from V and 2 bases from J, with 16 bases between. The CDR3 DNA is TGTGCCAGCAGTCCCCCCTCCTCTTTTGCCTACGAGCAGTACTTC. It yields the protein CASSPPSSFAYEQYF.

The rearrangement joins TRBV6-2 or TRBV6-3 to TRBJ2-3; 8 bases are shared with TRBD2. CDR1 is MNHEY, CDR2 SVGEGT, per germline. The V segment lost 1 base and the J segment 6 bases; nucleotides outside the gene matches: 9. The CDR3 runs to 16 residues. CDR3 residues: CASSYYQRGSADTQYF. The CDR3 nucleotides read TGTGCCAGCAGTTACTACCAGCGGGGGTCTGCGGATACGCAGTATTTT.

This clone is a singleton in its sample. This chain connects TRBV18 to TRBJ1-3; 7 positions agree with TRBD1. Per germline, CDR1 KGHSH and CDR2 LQKENI. The CDR3 covers 16 residues. V shed 3 bases and J 0 bases; nucleotides not matched to a gene: 5. The CDR3 reads CASSPNTGDSGNTIYF. As DNA, the CDR3 is TGTGCCAGCTCACCGAATACAGGGGACTCTGGAAACACCATATATTTT.

This clone has just a few counts. The sample contains more than one DNA sequence encoding this CDR3. This chain joins TRBV27 and TRBJ2-7, with a possible D match to TRBD1 (6 bases). The germline CDR1 and CDR2 sequences are MNHEY and SMNVEV (reference sequence). Trimming stripped 4 bases from V and 4 bases from J, with 8 bases between. The CDR3 sequence is 12 residues long. The CDR3 loop is CASSSTGYEQYF. The CDR3, as DNA: TGTGCCAGCAGTTCGACAGGTTACGAGCAGTACTTC.

The CDR3 nucleotides read TGTGCCTCCCAGCCGGGAGCGGGGGCCTACAATGAGCAGTTCTTC. Translation: CASQPGAGAYNEQFF. The chain combines TRBV3-1 (or the pseudogene TRBV3-2) with TRBJ2-1; 8 bases are shared with TRBD2. The CDR3 sequence is 15 residues long. Losses at the gene ends were 11 bases for V and 2 bases for J; bases not matched to a gene: 11. In germline, CDR1 is LGHDT, CDR2 YNNKEL (reference sequence).

This clone was seen only once. J is TRBJ2-1 and V is TRBV10-3; D gene ambiguous. Germline CDR1 ENHRY, CDR2 SYGVKD. The length of the CDR3 is 14 residues. Trimming took 0 bases from V and 1 from J, leaving 4 bases between them. CDR3 coding DNA: TGTGCCATCAGTGAGTCCCCATCCTACAATGAGCAGTTCTTC. Residues: CAISESPSYNEQFF.

The chain has TRBV29-1 and TRBJ2-7; 10 bases fit TRBD1. This CDR3 is 15 amino acids long. Germline CDR1 and CDR2: SQVTM and ANQGSEA. J lost 5 bases, V lost 0 bases, and 7 bases had no gene match. CDR3 sequence reads: CSVEDPRTGGNEQYF. CDR3 DNA: TGCAGCGTTGAAGATCCTCGGACAGGGGGGAACGAGCAGTACTTC.

This sequence joins TRBV7-8 and TRBJ1-1, with TRBD1 matching 8 bases. The CDR3 runs to 14 residues. Germline values: CDR1 SGHVS, CDR2 FQNEAQ. Losses at the gene ends were 6 bases for V and 3 bases for J; bases not matched to a gene: 6. As DNA, the CDR3 is TGTGCCAGCAGGAAGACAGGGGACTACACTGAAGCTTTCTTT. Its protein is CASRKTGDYTEAFF.

This clone was seen a few times. The chain employs TRBV24-1 and TRBJ2-7; a weak D match, TRBD1 (6 bases). V lost 3 bases and J lost 5, with 13 bases in between. CDR3 size: 14 residues. CDR1 is KGHDR and CDR2 is SFDVKD in the germline V gene. The CDR3 DNA sequence: TGTGCCACCAGTGATCGCCAGGGGACGAACGAGCAGTACTTC. This encodes CATSDRQGTNEQYF.

This clone was recorded only once. This chain connects TRBV29-1 to TRBJ1-2; 10 nucleotides match TRBD1. The J segment lost 7 bases and the V segment lost 6 bases, leaving 5 bases of the junction unmatched. There are 12 residues in the CDR3. CDR1 SQVTM and CDR2 ANQGSEA come from the germline V gene. CDR3 in DNA: TGCAGCGTGGACAGGGGGGGTGGTGGCTACACCTTC. Its protein product is CSVDRGGGGYTF.

This clone appeared a few times. The chain carries TRBV3-1 (or the pseudogene TRBV3-2) and TRBJ2-7, with D unclear. V was trimmed by 6 bases and J by 0 bases, leaving 15 bases between them. The CDR3 covers 15 residues. The germline CDR1 and CDR2 sequences are LGHDT and YNNKEL (reference sequence). The CDR3 sequence: CASRSTEVGSYEQYF. In DNA, the CDR3 is TGTGCCAGCAGGTCGACCGAGGTGGGCTCCTACGAGCAGTACTTC.

The V and J genes are TRBV21-1 and TRBJ1-4; TRBD1, the table's D call, lacks a check against the DNA. TRBV21-1 constitutes a pseudogene. This CDR3 comprises 16 residues. The CDR3: CASSKGTGEANEKLFF. The DNA for the CDR3 is TGTGCCAGCAGCAAAGGGACAGGGGAAGCTAATGAAAAACTGTTTTTT.

V gene TRBV9 combines with J gene TRBJ1-4, with 7 bases that match TRBD1. Germline CDR1 and CDR2: SGDLS and YYNGEE. The CDR3 is 15 amino acids. The junction had 5 bases not matched to a gene; V was cut back by 4 bases and J by 2 bases. The CDR3 DNA sequence: TGTGCCAGCAGCCCTCGACAGGGCACTAATGAAAAACTGTTTTTT. Amino acids: CASSPRQGTNEKLFF.

J is TRBJ2-1 and V is TRBV19; TRBD2 matches 8 bases. The germline gives CDR1 LNHDA, CDR2 SQIVND (reference sequence). The J segment lost 4 bases and the V segment lost 2 bases, leaving 1 base of the junction unmatched. CDR3 size: 14 residues. This CDR3 is CASSITSGYNEQFF. CDR3 DNA sequence: TGTGCCAGTAGTATAACTAGCGGATACAATGAGCAGTTCTTC.

The chain carries TRBV4-3 and TRBJ1-6, with D uncertain. Germline CDR1 and CDR2: LGHNA and YSLEER. V lost 0 bases, J lost 2 bases, and 20 bases lay in between. The CDR3 runs to 20 residues. This CDR3 is CASSQDRHRSGFTYNSPLHF. Here the CDR3 DNA reads TGCGCCAGCAGCCAAGATCGACATCGCTCGGGGTTCACCTATAATTCACCCCTCCACTTT.

The CDR3 reads CASSPGTGGTGELFF. The CDR3 DNA reads as TGTGCCAGCAGTCCCGGGACAGGGGGCACCGGGGAGCTGTTTTTT. The chain links TRBV6-5 to TRBJ2-2, with 11 bases that match TRBD1. V shed 5 bases and J 4 bases; nucleotides not matched to a gene: 3. Germline loops: CDR1 MNHEY, CDR2 SVGAGI. The CDR3 loop spans 15 amino acids.

V gene TRBV7-2 combines with J gene TRBJ1-6; 8 bases are shared with TRBD1. The CDR3 extends over 16 amino acids. The J segment lost 8 bases and the V segment lost 0 bases, leaving 6 bases of the junction unmatched. The germline V gene has CDR1 SGHTA and CDR2 FQGNSA. CDR3 sequence reads: CASSLAIRGLYSPLHF. CDR3 sequence (DNA): TGTGCCAGCAGCTTAGCAATCAGGGGGCTATATTCACCCCTCCACTTT.

The chain carries TRBV5-1 and TRBJ2-3, with a possible D match to TRBD1 (5 bases). CDR3 length: 16 residues. The germline gives CDR1 SGHRS, CDR2 YFSETQ. V was clipped by 1 base and J by 0 bases, with 12 bases between them. The CDR3 is CASSLSGQTSTDTQYF. In DNA form, the CDR3 reads TGCGCCAGCAGCTTGTCAGGACAAACTAGCACAGATACGCAGTATTTT.

J is TRBJ2-1 and V is TRBV3-1 (or the pseudogene TRBV3-2); 7 nucleotides match TRBD1. The V and J ends lost 5 bases and 1 base, in that order; junction bases with no gene match: 8. The CDR3 extends over 16 amino acids. The germline CDR1 and CDR2 sequences are LGHDT and YNNKEL (reference sequence). The CDR3 sequence is CASSDYRGPSYNEQFF. CDR3 sequence (DNA): TGTGCCAGCAGCGATTACAGGGGCCCATCCTACAATGAGCAGTTCTTC.

V and J are TRBV20-1 and TRBJ2-5; TRBD1 agrees at 8 bases. The germline gives CDR1 DFQATT, CDR2 SNEGSKA (reference sequence). The CDR3 has 14 residues. V gave up 3 bases and J gave up 2 bases; unmatched junction bases: 5. This CDR3 is CSASRDRRQETQYF. CDR3 DNA: TGCAGTGCTAGTAGGGACAGGAGACAAGAGACCCAGTACTTC.

The chain joins TRBV7-2 to TRBJ2-5; D uncertain. The length of the CDR3 is 15 residues. V lost 5 bases, J lost 1 base, and 14 bases lay in between. Per the germline V gene, CDR1 is SGHTA and CDR2 is FQGNSA. The CDR3 bases are TGTGCCAGCAGCCCTCTCTTTGTGTCCCAAGAGACCCAGTACTTC. This translates into CASSPLFVSQETQYF.

This clone was found a few times. The V gene is TRBV6-5, the J gene TRBJ1-5; the D gene is possibly TRBD1 (6 bases). This CDR3 region has 15 residues. CDR1 MNHEY and CDR2 SVGAGI come from the germline V gene. V lost 0 bases to trimming and J lost 7 bases, with 13 bases between them. CDR3 residues: CASSYSWTVDQPQHF. CDR3 nucleotides: TGTGCCAGCAGTTACTCGTGGACAGTGGACCAGCCCCAGCATTTT.

This rearrangement joins TRBV11-1 to TRBJ2-5, with TRBD1 identical over 7 bases. Per germline, CDR1 SGHAT and CDR2 FQDESV (reference sequence). With V trimmed by 8 bases and J by 3 bases, 6 bases remained unmatched. The CDR3 consists of 13 residues. CDR3 nucleotide sequence: TGTGCCAGCTGCCGGGACAGAGAAGAGACCCAGTACTTC. The encoded protein is CASCRDREETQYF.

The chain is built from TRBV27 and TRBJ2-3; D possibly corresponds to TRBD2 (5 bases). Germline assignment: CDR1 MNHEY and CDR2 SMNVEV (reference sequence). This CDR3 comprises 13 residues. The V and J ends lost 5 bases and 1 base respectively, with 7 bases between them. The CDR3 protein is CASSTRGTDTQYF. CDR3 DNA sequence: TGTGCCAGCAGTACGAGGGGCACAGATACGCAGTATTTT.